This paragraph reports one TCR beta chain. This clone's antigen is unknown. Base-call qualities are not available, and no considerably larger clone is one nucleotide away. Collaborating institutions collected whole blood in K2EDTA tubes following their own protocols. For TCRbeta analysis, collaborators shipped samples in one of three forms: frozen whole blood, isolated PBMCs, or DNA extracted from either of those sample types. TCRbeta CDR3 regions were amplified from genomic DNA by means of the immunoSEQ Assay, a bias-controlled multiplex PCR. In the authors' own workflow: Nucleated cell counts per sample were estimated from amplification of reference gene primers within the assay. To quantify the absolute abundance of each unique TCRbeta CDR3 rearrangement, sequence reads were collapsed and filtered. Productive Simpson clonality was computed per sample as the square root of Simpson's diversity index over productive rearrangements. TCRdb carries this immuneACCESS record with in-frame sequences only. Its versions omit some clonotypes, under half of them owing to an unresolved V gene in the studies checked, with the rest unexplained. For V, J and clone size, that table is used; D and trimming come from the DNA. Counted in this sample were about 76,000 clones; more than 80% of them appeared once. The ten most abundant clones make up about 20% of the sample.

The CDR3 measures 14 amino acids from cysteine to phenylalanine. The CDR3 DNA has 42 bases and is translated from base 1. CDR1 and CDR2 are drawn from the germline V gene: MDHEN, SYDVKM. After removal of 2 bases from V and 5 bases from J, the junction retains 5 bases not matched to a gene. This sample stems from a study of blood T cell repertoires in COVID-19 (dated by TCRdb to about 2020). About the investigation overall: Samples covering the acute and convalescent phases of COVID-19 were provided by collaborators in the United States, Italy and Spain. Sample metadata almost always included a de-identified subject ID, COVID-19 status, age in years and sex. The dataset comprised deeply sampled blood TCRbeta repertoires from subjects exposed to, actively infected with, or recovered from COVID-19. The repertoires were released in a freely available public database meant as a resource for research on the immune response to SARS-CoV-2. The samples were drawn from the first 160 participants of the ongoing ImmuneRACE study and from over a thousand subjects provided by 6 global collaborators. The material from the prospective study consisted of cDNA or gDNA derived from T cells, B-cell-depleted T cells, or PBMCs. Where HLA class I and class II types were available, the types were taken from metadata supplied by the sample provider, not from assay-based typing.

Beyond this particular receptor, the publication reports: The amount of clinical and demographic metadata varied by source and participant and was provided uncurated.

The TCR originated in a woman aged 60 to 75 with acute or convalescent COVID-19. The rearrangement combines TRBV28 with TRBJ1-1, and 7 junction bases match TRBD1. The sequenced sample was peripheral blood. The DNA sequence follows: TGTGCCAGCAGTTTAACAGGGGTCGCGACTGAAGCTTTCTTT. This sequence encodes CASSLTGVATEAFF.